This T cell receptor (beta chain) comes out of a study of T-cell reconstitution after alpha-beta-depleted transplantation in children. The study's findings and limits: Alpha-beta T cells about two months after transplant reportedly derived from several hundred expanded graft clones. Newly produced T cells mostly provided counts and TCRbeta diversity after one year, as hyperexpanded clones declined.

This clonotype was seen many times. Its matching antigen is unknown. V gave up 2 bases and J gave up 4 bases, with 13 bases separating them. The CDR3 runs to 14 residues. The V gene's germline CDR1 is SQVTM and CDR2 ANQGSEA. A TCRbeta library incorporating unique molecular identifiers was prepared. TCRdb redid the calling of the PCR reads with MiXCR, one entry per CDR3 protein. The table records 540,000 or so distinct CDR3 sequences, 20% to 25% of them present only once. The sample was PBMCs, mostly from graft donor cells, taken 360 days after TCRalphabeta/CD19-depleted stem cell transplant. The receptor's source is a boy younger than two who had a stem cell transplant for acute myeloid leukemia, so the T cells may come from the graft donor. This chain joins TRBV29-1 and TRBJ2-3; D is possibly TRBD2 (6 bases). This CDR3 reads CSVEPGGSADTQYF. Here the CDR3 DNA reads TGCAGCGTTGAACCTGGGGGGAGCGCAGATACGCAGTATTTT.